The table lists the clone carrying this T cell receptor (beta chain) with a count of one. The germline V and J ends were trimmed by 1 base and 8 bases, with 14 bases remaining between them. CDR3 length equals 14 residues. The germline V gene encodes CDR1 MGHRA and CDR2 YSYEKL. The record originates from a study of blood T cell repertoires in COVID-19. In the study overall: Both acute and convalescent COVID-19 samples were obtained from the United States, Italy and Spain.

Per the authors' pipeline: Estimation of nucleated cell counts relied on the amplification of reference gene primers. Produced via immunoSEQ multiplex PCR; TCRdb's table is partial and in-frame only. V, J and clone size were drawn from that table, and D and trimming were deduced from the DNA. The table lists roughly 700,000 clones, just under 90% of them singletons. V gene TRBV4-1 combines with J gene TRBJ1-2, with D perhaps matching TRBD1 (5 bases). Material: peripheral blood. This TCR derives from a woman aged 18-29 years with acute or convalescent COVID-19. The CDR3 DNA reads as TGCGCCAGCAGCCAAGTAGCAGGGCTTTTGGGCTACACCTTC. Amino acids: CASSQVAGLLGYTF.